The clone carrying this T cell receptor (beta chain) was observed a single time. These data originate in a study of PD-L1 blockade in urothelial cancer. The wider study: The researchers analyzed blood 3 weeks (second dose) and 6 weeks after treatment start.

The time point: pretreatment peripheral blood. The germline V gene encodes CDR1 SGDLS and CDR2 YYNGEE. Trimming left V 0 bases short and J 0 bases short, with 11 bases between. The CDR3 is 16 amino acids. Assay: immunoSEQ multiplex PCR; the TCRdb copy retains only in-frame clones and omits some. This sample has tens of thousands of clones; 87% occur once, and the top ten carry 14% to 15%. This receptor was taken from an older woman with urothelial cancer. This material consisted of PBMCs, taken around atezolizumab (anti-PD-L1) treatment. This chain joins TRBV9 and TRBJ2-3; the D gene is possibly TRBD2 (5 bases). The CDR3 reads CASSVGFAGSTDTQYF. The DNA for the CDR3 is TGTGCCAGCAGCGTAGGTTTTGCGGGTAGCACAGATACGCAGTATTTT.